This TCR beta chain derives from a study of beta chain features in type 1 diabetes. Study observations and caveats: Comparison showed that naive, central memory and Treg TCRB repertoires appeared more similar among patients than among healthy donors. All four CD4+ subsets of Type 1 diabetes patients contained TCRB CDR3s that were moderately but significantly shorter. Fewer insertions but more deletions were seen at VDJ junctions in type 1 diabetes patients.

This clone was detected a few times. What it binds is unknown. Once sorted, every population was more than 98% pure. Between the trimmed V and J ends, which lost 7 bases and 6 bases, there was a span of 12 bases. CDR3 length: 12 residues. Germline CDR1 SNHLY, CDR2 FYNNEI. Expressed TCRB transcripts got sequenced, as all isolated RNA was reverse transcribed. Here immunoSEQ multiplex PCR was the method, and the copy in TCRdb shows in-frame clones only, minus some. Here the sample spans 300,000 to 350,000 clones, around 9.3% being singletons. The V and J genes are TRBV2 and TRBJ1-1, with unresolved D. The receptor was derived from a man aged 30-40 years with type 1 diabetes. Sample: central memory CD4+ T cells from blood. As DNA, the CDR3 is TGTGCCAGCAAGGGCGGGCCCGCTGAAGCTTTCTTT. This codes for CASKGGPAEAFF.